These T cell receptor beta chains were read from a single sample in a study of lymphopenia after photon versus proton radiotherapy. TCRdb's table, derived via immunoSEQ multiplex PCR, lists solely in-frame clones and lacks some. The table records approximately 30,000 clones, 75% to 90% of them present only once. The sequencing used peripheral blood, collected from a patient treated with photon-based radiotherapy. These receptors all come from a woman in her forties or fifties with pancreatic cancer. Both conserved end residues are part of each CDR3. Each record gives: J gene, V gene, CDR3 length, CDR3 protein.

TRBJ2-7,TRBV18,15,CASSPGTSEGYEQYF
TRBJ2-3,TRBV19,13,CAIFDRGKDTQYF
TRBJ1-1,TRBV4-3,13,CASSQEQGNEAFF
TRBJ2-3,TRBV9,13,CASSGQGADTQYF
TRBJ1-5,TRBV7-2,15,CASSRTGGAGQPQHF
TRBJ2-3,TRBV7-2,18,CASSASRSRTGVGDTQYF
TRBJ1-3,TRBV14,17,CASSLDRHSSSGNTIYF
TRBJ2-7,TRBV5-1,13,CASTNTGSGEQYF
TRBJ2-1,TRBV7-8,16,CASSLAVESSYNEQFF
TRBJ1-4,TRBV13,14,CASSANPTNEKLFF
TRBJ2-5,TRBV30,14,CAWESGQGTETQYF
TRBJ1-1,TRBV28,11,CASRGQNEAFF
TRBJ2-1,TRBV7-7,13,CASALAPYNEQFF
TRBJ1-6,TRBV10-1,13,CASSATDNSPLHF
TRBJ2-7,TRBV6-5,15,CASSYSSGHTYEQYF
TRBJ1-2,TRBV28,16,CASSWGDRGGDYGYTF
TRBJ1-5,TRBV15,14,CATSRPGDRQPQHF
TRBJ1-1,TRBV7-2,16,CASSLGAGLMNTEAFF
TRBJ1-2,TRBV28,12,CASKTGSYGYTF
TRBJ2-7,TRBV18,15,CASSPKGQGTAEQYF
TRBJ2-2,TRBV7-2,18,CASSPRLGGGSNTGELFF
TRBJ1-1,TRBV10-3,13,CAISEGGNTEAFF
TRBJ1-5,TRBV28,14,CASSHIQGHQPQHF
TRBJ1-2,TRBV19,14,CASRSGQGNYGYTF
TRBJ2-1,TRBV6-6,16,CASSWLGGAVGNEQFF
TRBJ1-1,TRBV28,14,CAINGGTAGFEAFF
TRBJ2-2,TRBV19,12,CASIPGTGELFF
TRBJ2-7,TRBV10-3,15,CAISERGTGEYEQYF
TRBJ2-5,TRBV11-2,15,CASSSSGGNQETQYF
TRBJ1-6,TRBV4-3,14,CASSQDIANSPLHF
TRBJ2-7,TRBV7-9,14,CASSASGTSYEQYF